What follows is one T cell receptor beta chain and its context. This same CDR3 is encoded by further DNA sequences in the sample. The CDR3 runs 13 residues. The germline V gene has CDR1 KGHSH and CDR2 LQKENI. The germline V and J ends were trimmed by 6 bases and 3 bases, with 11 bases remaining between them. The data stem from a study of blood T cell repertoires in COVID-19. Here immunoSEQ multiplex PCR was the method, and the copy in TCRdb shows in-frame clones only, minus some. The sample has roughly 250,000 clones; nearly 85% are singletons. Source material: peripheral blood. This sequence originates from a human donor in a cohort sampled during active COVID-19. The chain combines TRBV18 with TRBJ1-2; D unclear. CDR3 sequence reads: CASSPRGDYGYTF. CDR3 DNA: TGTGCCAGCTCCCCTCGCGGGGACTATGGCTACACCTTC.